This paragraph covers one T cell receptor (beta chain) sequence. Two negative PCRs, clearance, or symptom resolution were required of recovered Cohort 3 donors. The sample comes from a study of blood T cell repertoires in COVID-19. The repertoire was sequenced with immunoSEQ multiplex PCR; TCRdb's copy has only in-frame clones and lacks some. The sample holds about 480,000 clones, around 87% seen once. V lost 4 bases and J lost 2, with 17 bases in between. CDR1 and CDR2 (germline): GTSNPN, SVGIG (reference sequence). The CDR3 contains 15 residues. The chain employs TRBV30 and TRBJ1-1; D perhaps matches TRBD1 (5 bases). The sequenced material came from PBMCs or T cells enriched from blood (not recorded which). The receptor comes from a woman in her thirties or forties who had recovered from COVID-19. CDR3 amino acids: CAWTASWTLNTEAFF. As DNA, the CDR3 is TGTGCCTGGACCGCATCCTGGACACTTAACACTGAAGCTTTCTTT.